This T cell receptor (beta chain) derives from a study of cytomegalovirus exposure and HLA in healthy donors. Study outcomes and limitations: In a later analysis, first-cohort TCR clusters were found to tend to co-occur in the 120 or so validation repertoires. Researchers counted around 150 TCR beta chains as cytomegalovirus-associated. Most observed TCR sequences were rare, whereas some public TCRs were detected in many donors.

Trimming removed 3 bases from V and 3 bases from J; junction bases left unmatched: 10. The germline gives CDR1 MGHRA, CDR2 YSYEKL. CDR3 length: 17 amino acids. Turning to this clone: Its target is not known.

Profiled with immunoSEQ multiplex PCR; TCRdb holds only in-frame clones, not every one. The top ten hold more than 1.5% of the sample, which has 90,000 to 150,000 clones, around 88% seen once. Sequenced material: PBMCs. The chain couples TRBV4-1 to TRBJ2-3; 9 bases are a match to TRBD1. This receptor was obtained from a man between 18 and 29 years old in good health and CMV-seronegative. Written as DNA, the CDR3 is TGCGCCAGCAGCCAGGAGACGGGACAGGGATCTACAGATACGCAGTATTTT. It specifies CASSQETGQGSTDTQYF.